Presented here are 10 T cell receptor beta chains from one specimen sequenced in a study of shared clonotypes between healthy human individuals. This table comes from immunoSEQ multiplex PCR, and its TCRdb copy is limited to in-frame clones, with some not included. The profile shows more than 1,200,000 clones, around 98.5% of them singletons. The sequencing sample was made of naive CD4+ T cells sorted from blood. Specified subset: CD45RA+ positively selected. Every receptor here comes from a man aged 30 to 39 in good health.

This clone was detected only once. Written as DNA, the CDR3 is TGCGCCAGCAGCTTGGGGGAACCTGGGGATACGCAGTATTTT. Protein: CASSLGEPGDTQYF. The chain has TRBV5-1 and TRBJ2-3, with no clear D. Germline-derived CDR1 and CDR2 are SGHRS and YFSETQ. The CDR3 covers 14 residues. Trimming cost V 0 bases and J 6 bases, with 11 bases left between them.

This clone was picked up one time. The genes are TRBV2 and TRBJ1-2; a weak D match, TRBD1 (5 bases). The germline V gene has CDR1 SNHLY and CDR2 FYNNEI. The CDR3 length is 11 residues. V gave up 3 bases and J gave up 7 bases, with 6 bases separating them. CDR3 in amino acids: CASSEGVGYTF. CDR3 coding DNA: TGTGCCAGCAGTGAGGGGGTTGGCTACACCTTC.

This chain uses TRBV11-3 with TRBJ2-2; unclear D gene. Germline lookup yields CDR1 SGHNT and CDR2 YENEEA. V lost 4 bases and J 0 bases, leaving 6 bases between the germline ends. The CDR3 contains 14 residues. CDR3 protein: CASSSATNTGELFF. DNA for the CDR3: TGTGCCAGCAGCTCCGCCACGAACACCGGGGAGCTGTTTTTT.

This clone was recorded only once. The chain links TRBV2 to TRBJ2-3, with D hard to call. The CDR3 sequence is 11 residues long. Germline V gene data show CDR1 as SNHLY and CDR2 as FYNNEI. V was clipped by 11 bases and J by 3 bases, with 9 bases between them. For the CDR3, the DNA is TGTGCCGGCACAGTAACAGATACGCAGTATTTT. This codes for CAGTVTDTQYF.

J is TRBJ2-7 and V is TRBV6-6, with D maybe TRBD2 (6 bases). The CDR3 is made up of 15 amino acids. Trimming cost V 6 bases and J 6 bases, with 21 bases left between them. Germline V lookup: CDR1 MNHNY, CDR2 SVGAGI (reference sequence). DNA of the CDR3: TGTGCCAGCAGACCCTCTGACCCGGGGGAAAGCGAGCAGTACTTC. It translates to CASRPSDPGESEQYF.

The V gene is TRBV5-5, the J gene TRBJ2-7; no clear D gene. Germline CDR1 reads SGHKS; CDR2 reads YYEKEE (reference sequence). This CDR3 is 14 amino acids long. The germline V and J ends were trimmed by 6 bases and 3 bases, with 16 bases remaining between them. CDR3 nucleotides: TGTGCCAGCAACCTGCTAGGAGAGGACTACGAGCAGTACTTC. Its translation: CASNLLGEDYEQYF.

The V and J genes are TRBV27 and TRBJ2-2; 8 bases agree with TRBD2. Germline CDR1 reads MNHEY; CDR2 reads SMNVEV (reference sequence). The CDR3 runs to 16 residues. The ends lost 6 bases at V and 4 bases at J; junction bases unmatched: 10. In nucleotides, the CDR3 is TGTGCCAGCAGCGGGAGGGCCGCTCGAAGCACCGGGGAGCTGTTTTTT. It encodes CASSGRAARSTGELFF.

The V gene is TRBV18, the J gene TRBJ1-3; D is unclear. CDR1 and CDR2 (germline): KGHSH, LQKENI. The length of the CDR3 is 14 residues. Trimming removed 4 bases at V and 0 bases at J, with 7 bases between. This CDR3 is CASSRVSSGNTIYF. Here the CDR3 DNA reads TGTGCCAGCTCACGCGTGAGCTCTGGAAACACCATATATTTT.

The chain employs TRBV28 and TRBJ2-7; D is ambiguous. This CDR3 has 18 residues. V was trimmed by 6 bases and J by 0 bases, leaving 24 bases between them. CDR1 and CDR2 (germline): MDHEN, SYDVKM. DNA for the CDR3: TGTGCCAGCAGCCCGGTGGGGTATCGGCAAAGGATCTCCTACGAGCAGTACTTC. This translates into CASSPVGYRQRISYEQYF.

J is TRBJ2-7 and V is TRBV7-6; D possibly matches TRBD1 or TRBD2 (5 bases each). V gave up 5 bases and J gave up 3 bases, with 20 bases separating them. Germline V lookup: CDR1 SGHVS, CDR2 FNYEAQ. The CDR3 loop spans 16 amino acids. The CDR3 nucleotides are TGTGCCAGCAGCCCCGGGCTCGGGACGGTGAACTACGAGCAGTACTTC. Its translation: CASSPGLGTVNYEQYF.